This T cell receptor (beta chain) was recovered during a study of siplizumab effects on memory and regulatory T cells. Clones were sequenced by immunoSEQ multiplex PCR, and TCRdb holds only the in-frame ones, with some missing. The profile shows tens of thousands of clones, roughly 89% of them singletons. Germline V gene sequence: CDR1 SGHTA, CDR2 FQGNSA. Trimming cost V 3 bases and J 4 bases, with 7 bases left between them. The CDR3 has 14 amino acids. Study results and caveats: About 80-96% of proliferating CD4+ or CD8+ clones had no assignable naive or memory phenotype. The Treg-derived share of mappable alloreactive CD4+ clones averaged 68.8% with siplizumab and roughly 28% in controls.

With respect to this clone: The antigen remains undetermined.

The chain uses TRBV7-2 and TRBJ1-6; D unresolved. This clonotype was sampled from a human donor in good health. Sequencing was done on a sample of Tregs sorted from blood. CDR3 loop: CASSFDGYNSPLHF. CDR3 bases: TGTGCCAGCAGCTTCGACGGGTATAATTCACCCCTCCACTTT.